These 20 T cell receptor beta chains were all obtained from the same sample, sequenced in a study of blood T cell repertoires in COVID-19. Generated by immunoSEQ multiplex PCR, the TCRdb table keeps only in-frame clones and is missing some. The sample records about 15,000 clones, around nine tenths being singletons. Sequencing was done on a sample of peripheral blood. These TCRs come from a man between 60 and 75 years old with acute or convalescent COVID-19.

The V gene is TRBV6-5, the J gene TRBJ1-2; D is unresolved. V was clipped by 3 bases and J by 4 bases, with 12 bases between them. Germline V CDR1 and CDR2: MNHEY, SVGAGI. The CDR3 contains 14 residues. CDR3 DNA sequence: TGTGCCAGCAGTTATGGGCGGGAAATCTATGGCTACACCTTC. This encodes CASSYGREIYGYTF.

The chain uses TRBV3-1 (or the pseudogene TRBV3-2) and TRBJ1-4, with D possibly matching TRBD1 (5 bases). V gave up 0 bases and J gave up 8 bases, with 13 bases separating them. Germline V CDR1 and CDR2: LGHDT, YNNKEL (reference sequence). The CDR3 is 15 residues long. The CDR3 DNA reads TGTGCCAGCAGCCAAGAGGGGACTAGCGGAGAAAAACTGTTTTTT. This encodes CASSQEGTSGEKLFF.

V is TRBV21-1 and J is TRBJ1-5. TRBV21-1 is reported as a pseudogene. This CDR3 has 16 residues. DNA for the CDR3: TGTGCCAGCAGCGACCTGGGGGGGGAGAGCAATCAGCCCCAGCATTTT. Protein product: CASSDLGGESNQPQHF.

This chain uses TRBV30 with TRBJ2-1; no reliable D call. V was cut by 6 bases and J by 7 bases, with 10 bases left in between. CDR1 and CDR2 (germline): GTSNPN, SVGIG (reference sequence). This CDR3 is 11 amino acids long. In DNA form, the CDR3 reads TGTGCCTGCCCCTTAATAAATGAGCAGTTCTTC. Translated, it gives CACPLINEQFF.

V gene TRBV28 combines with J gene TRBJ2-7; maybe TRBD2 (5 bases). Germline V CDR1 and CDR2: MDHEN, SYDVKM. The CDR3 spans 12 residues. V lost 9 bases and J 3 bases, leaving 12 bases between the germline ends. The CDR3 DNA is TGTGCCAGTAGCCCACTAGGCTACGAGCAGTACTTC. Residues: CASSPLGYEQYF.

V usage is TRBV5-8 and J usage is TRBJ2-5; 11 bases are shared with TRBD1. J lost 4 bases, V lost 3 bases, and 5 bases had no gene match. Germline assignment: CDR1 SGHTS and CDR2 YDEGEE. The CDR3 is 15 amino acids. In DNA, the CDR3 is TGTGCCAGCAGCTCCCGGACAGGGGGCGTAGAGACCCAGTACTTC. It encodes CASSSRTGGVETQYF.

This rearrangement joins TRBV29-1 to TRBJ1-1; TRBD1 matches 7 bases. Looked up from germline, CDR1 is SQVTM and CDR2 is ANQGSEA. The CDR3 is made up of 13 amino acids. The J segment lost 0 bases and the V segment lost 7 bases, leaving 5 bases of the junction unmatched. The CDR3 spells CSAPGTVNTEAFF. CDR3 bases: TGCAGCGCCCCCGGGACAGTGAACACTGAAGCTTTCTTT.

This chain uses TRBV2 with TRBJ1-1, with 7 bases matching TRBD1. Germline CDR1 reads SNHLY; CDR2 reads FYNNEI. The CDR3 runs 12 residues. Germline trimming cut 7 bases from V and 5 bases from J; bases unmatched to any gene: 4. In DNA form, the CDR3 reads TGTGCCAGCATGAACAGGGGTACTGAAGCTTTCTTT. This gives the protein CASMNRGTEAFF.

The rearrangement uses TRBV5-4 and TRBJ2-5; the match to TRBD2 covers 9 bases. Looked up from germline, CDR1 is SGHNT and CDR2 is YYREEE (reference sequence). This CDR3 spans 15 amino acids. J was trimmed by 4 bases and V by 4 bases; bases with no gene match: 8. The CDR3 DNA sequence: TGTGCCAGCAGCCTTAGCGGGAGAGGTACAGAGACCCAGTACTTC. Translating it yields CASSLSGRGTETQYF.

The V call is TRBV18, the J call TRBJ1-2, with 7 positions matching TRBD1. The CDR3 totals 14 residues. V shed 0 bases, J shed 3 bases, and the junction held 1 base outside the gene matches. The germline CDR1 and CDR2 sequences are KGHSH and LQKENI. CDR3 coding DNA: TGTGCCAGCTCACCACCGGGGACAGACTATGGCTACACCTTC. Amino acid sequence: CASSPPGTDYGYTF.

The chain couples TRBV3-1 (or the pseudogene TRBV3-2) to TRBJ2-3, with TRBD2 identical over 7 bases. Germline V gene data show CDR1 as LGHDT and CDR2 as YNNKEL (reference sequence). The CDR3 is 16 amino acids. J was trimmed by 7 bases and V by 0 bases; bases with no gene match: 10. CDR3 sequence reads: CASSQEDGGRAYTQYF. DNA for the CDR3: TGTGCCAGCAGCCAAGAGGATGGCGGGAGAGCTTATACGCAGTATTTT.

The genes are TRBV6-6 and TRBJ2-4; D may be TRBD1 (6 bases). V was shortened by 2 bases and J by 7 bases, with 12 bases between the two germline ends. Looked up from germline, CDR1 is MNHNY and CDR2 is SVGAGI (reference sequence). This CDR3 comprises 14 residues. The CDR3 here is CASSYTGTGNIQYF. The CDR3 DNA follows: TGTGCCAGCAGTTACACAGGGACGGGGAACATTCAGTACTTC.

The chain employs TRBV7-6 and TRBJ2-7; 8 bases line up with TRBD2. Germline CDR1 SGHVS, CDR2 FNYEAQ. V lost 2 bases and J lost 2; bases outside the gene matches: 5. CDR3 length equals 15 residues. CDR3 residues: CASSLSGGRAYEQYF. The CDR3 nucleotides are TGTGCCAGCAGCTTAAGCGGGGGCAGGGCCTACGAGCAGTACTTC.

This chain connects TRBV5-1 to TRBJ2-1; TRBD2 might be the D (5 bases). Looked up from germline, CDR1 is SGHRS and CDR2 is YFSETQ. The CDR3 has 15 amino acids. Trimming took 0 bases from V and 5 from J, leaving 12 bases between them. This CDR3 is CASSLGERANNEQFF. The CDR3, as DNA: TGCGCCAGCAGCTTGGGTGAGAGGGCCAACAATGAGCAGTTCTTC.

The V gene is TRBV6-5, the J gene TRBJ2-7; D is perhaps TRBD1 (6 bases). V was pared by 6 bases and J by 2 bases, with 14 bases between. The CDR3 length is 14 residues. Germline V CDR1 and CDR2: MNHEY, SVGAGI. CDR3 nucleotides: TGTGCCAGCAGGGGACACATTTCCACCTACGAGCAGTACTTC. This sequence encodes CASRGHISTYEQYF.

The chain links TRBV28 to TRBJ1-5; 8 nucleotides agree with TRBD1. The junction had 11 bases not matched to a gene; V was cut back by 6 bases and J by 1 base. The CDR3 covers 17 residues. Germline CDR1 and CDR2: MDHEN and SYDVKM. DNA of the CDR3: TGTGCCAGCAGCGGGCATCAGGGGGCTCCGAGCAATCAGCCCCAGCATTTT. This codes for CASSGHQGAPSNQPQHF.

V is TRBV19 and J is TRBJ2-2; 9 bases line up with TRBD2. Germline loops: CDR1 LNHDA, CDR2 SQIVND (reference sequence). V dropped 7 bases and J dropped 4; count of bases not matched to a gene: 7. The CDR3 loop spans 15 amino acids. DNA for the CDR3: TGTGCCAGTACCGGAGGCGGGGGGGGCACCGGGGAGCTGTTTTTT. Translating it yields CASTGGGGGTGELFF. Looking up the rest from reference TRBV19 and TRBJ2-2 gives the full variable domain: DGGITQSPKYLFRKEGQNVTLSCEQNLNHDAMYWYRQDPGQGLRLIYYSQIVNDFQKGDIAEGYSVSREKKESFPLTVTSAQKNPTAFYLCASTGGGGGTGELFFGEGSRLTVL.

This clone was observed once. This CDR3 is CASSEQDTEAFF. The CDR3 nucleotides read TGTGCCAGCAGCGAGCAGGACACTGAAGCTTTCTTT. The chain recombines TRBV7-9 with TRBJ1-1; D is undetermined. V was trimmed by 5 bases and J by 3 bases, leaving 7 bases between them. There are 12 residues in the CDR3. Per germline, CDR1 SEHNR and CDR2 FQNEAQ (reference sequence).

The V gene is TRBV6-2 or TRBV6-3, the J gene TRBJ2-7; a possible D gene is TRBD2 (5 bases). The germline gives CDR1 MNHEY, CDR2 SVGEGT. The V end was cut by 2 bases, the J end by 7 bases, with 9 bases between. This CDR3 spans 12 amino acids. The chain's CDR3 is CASSYLGVEQYF. DNA for the CDR3: TGTGCCAGCAGTTACCTGGGAGTTGAGCAGTACTTC.

The V gene is TRBV7-3, the J gene TRBJ1-1; 9 nucleotides align to TRBD1. The V gene end was trimmed by 5 bases and the J gene end by 4 bases; junction bases not matched to a gene: 11. CDR3 length: 16 residues. The germline gives CDR1 SGHTA, CDR2 FQGTGA. In DNA, the CDR3 is TGTGCCAGCAGCCCTACAACAGGGGGCTGGGGCACTGAAGCTTTCTTT. Translation gives CASSPTTGGWGTEAFF. Based on the CDR3 plus reference TRBV7-3 and TRBJ1-1, the full variable domain is GAGVSQTPSNKVTEKGKYVELRCDPISGHTALYWYRQSLGQGPEFLIYFQGTGAADDSGLPNDRFFAVRPEGSVSTLKIQRTERGDSAVYLCASSPTTGGWGTEAFFGQGTRLTVV.